This record covers a single T cell receptor (beta chain). Its antigen is currently unknown. 60 Vbeta and 13 Jbeta primers were used in PCR. TCRdb's table, derived via immunoSEQ multiplex PCR, lists solely in-frame clones and lacks some. In the table there are about 170,000 clones, roughly 80% of which are singletons. The germline V gene encodes CDR1 SEHNR and CDR2 FQNEAQ (reference sequence). V shed 5 bases, J shed 0 bases, and the junction held 8 bases outside the gene matches. The length of the CDR3 is 18 residues. The data are from a study of cytomegalovirus exposure and HLA in healthy donors. Findings of the study overall: As a later analysis showed, a missense DCLRE1C variant was linked to trimming of TCR beta V- and J-genes. In an earlier analysis, productive rearrangement rates for most beta V segments clustered near 87% or 30%.

Specimen: PBMCs. The chain carries TRBV7-9 and TRBJ2-1; 12 bases line up with TRBD2. The TCR originated in a woman between 18 and 29 years old in good health and CMV-seronegative. The CDR3 loop reads CASSAGLAGVDSYNEQFF. CDR3 DNA sequence: TGTGCCAGCAGCGCGGGACTAGCGGGCGTTGACTCCTACAATGAGCAGTTCTTC.